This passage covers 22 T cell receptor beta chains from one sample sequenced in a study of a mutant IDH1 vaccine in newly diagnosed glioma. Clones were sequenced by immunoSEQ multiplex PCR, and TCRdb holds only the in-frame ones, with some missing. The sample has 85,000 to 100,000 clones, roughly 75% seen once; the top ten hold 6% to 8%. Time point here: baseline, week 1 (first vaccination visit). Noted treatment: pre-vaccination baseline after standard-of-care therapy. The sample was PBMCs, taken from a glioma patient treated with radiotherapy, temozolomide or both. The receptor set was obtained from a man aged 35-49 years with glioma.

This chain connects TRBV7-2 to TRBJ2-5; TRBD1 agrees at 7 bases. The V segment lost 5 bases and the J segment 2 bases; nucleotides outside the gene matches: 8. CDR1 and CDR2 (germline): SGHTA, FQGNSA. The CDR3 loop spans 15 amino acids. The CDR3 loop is CASSVLGTEQETQYF. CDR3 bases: TGTGCCAGCAGCGTACTCGGGACAGAACAAGAGACCCAGTACTTC.

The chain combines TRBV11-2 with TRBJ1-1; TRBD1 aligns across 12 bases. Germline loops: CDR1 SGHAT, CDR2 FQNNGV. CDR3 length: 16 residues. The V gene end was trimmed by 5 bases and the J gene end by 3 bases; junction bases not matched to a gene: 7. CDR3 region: CASSQGQGAEDTEAFF. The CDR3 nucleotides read TGTGCCAGCAGCCAGGGACAGGGGGCGGAAGACACTGAAGCTTTCTTT.

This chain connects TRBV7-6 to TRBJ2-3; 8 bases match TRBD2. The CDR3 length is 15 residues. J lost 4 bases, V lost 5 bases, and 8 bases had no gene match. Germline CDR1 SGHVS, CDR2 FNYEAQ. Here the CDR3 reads CASSQDAGGPDTQYF. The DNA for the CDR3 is TGTGCCAGCAGCCAAGACGCGGGGGGCCCAGATACGCAGTATTTT. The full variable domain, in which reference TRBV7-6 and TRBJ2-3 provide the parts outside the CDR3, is GAGVSQSPRYKVTKRGQDVALRCDPISGHVSLYWYRQALGQGPEFLTYFNYEAQQDKSGLPNDRFSAERPEGSISTLTIQRTEQRDSAMYRCASSQDAGGPDTQYFGPGTRLTVL.

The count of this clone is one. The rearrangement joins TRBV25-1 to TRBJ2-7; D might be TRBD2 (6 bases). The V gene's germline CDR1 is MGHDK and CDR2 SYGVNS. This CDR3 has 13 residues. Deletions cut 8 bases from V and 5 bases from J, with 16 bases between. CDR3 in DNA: TGTGCCAGCGGAATCCCCACGGGGGACGAGCAGTACTTC. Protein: CASGIPTGDEQYF.

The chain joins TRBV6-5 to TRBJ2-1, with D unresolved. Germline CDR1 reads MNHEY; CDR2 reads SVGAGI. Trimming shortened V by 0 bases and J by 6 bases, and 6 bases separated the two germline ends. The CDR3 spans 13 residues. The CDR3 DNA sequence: TGTGCCAGCAGTTACTCGCCGAGCAATGAGCAGTTCTTC. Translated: CASSYSPSNEQFF.

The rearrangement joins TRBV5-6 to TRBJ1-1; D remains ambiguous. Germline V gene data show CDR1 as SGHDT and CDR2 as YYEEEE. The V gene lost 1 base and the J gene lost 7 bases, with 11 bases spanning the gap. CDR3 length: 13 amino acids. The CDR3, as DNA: TGTGCCAGCAGCTTGTATTACCGAGGTGAAGCTTTCTTT. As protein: CASSLYYRGEAFF.

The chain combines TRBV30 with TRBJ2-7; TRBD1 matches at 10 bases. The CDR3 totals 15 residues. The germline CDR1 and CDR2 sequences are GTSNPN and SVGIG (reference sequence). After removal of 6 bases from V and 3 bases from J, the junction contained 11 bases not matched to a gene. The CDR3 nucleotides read TGTGCCTGCCATATATCCCGGGACAGGGGCTACGAGCAGTACTTC. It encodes CACHISRDRGYEQYF.

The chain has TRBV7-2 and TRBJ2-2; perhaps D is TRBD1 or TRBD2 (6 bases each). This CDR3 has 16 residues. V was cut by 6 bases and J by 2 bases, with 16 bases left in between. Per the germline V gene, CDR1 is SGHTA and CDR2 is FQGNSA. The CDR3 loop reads CASRLADRLNTGELFF. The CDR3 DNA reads TGTGCCAGCAGACTAGCCGACAGGTTAAACACCGGGGAGCTGTTTTTT.

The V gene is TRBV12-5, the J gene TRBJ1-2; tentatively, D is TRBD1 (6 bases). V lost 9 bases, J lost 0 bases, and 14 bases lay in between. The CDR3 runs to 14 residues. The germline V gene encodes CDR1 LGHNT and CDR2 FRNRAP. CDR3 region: CASLVGGTNYGYTF. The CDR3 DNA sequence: TGTGCTAGCCTGGTAGGGGGAACTAACTATGGCTACACCTTC.

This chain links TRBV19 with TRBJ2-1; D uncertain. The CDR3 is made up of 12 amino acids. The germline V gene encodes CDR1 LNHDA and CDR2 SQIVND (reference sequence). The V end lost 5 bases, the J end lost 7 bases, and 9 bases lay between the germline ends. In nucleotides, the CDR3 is TGTGCCAGTAGTTTTCGATGGAATGAGCAGTTCTTC. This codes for CASSFRWNEQFF.

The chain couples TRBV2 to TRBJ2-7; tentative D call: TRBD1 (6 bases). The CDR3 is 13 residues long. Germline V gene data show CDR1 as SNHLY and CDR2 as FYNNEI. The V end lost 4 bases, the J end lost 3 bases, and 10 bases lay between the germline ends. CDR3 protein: CASSGQAHYEQYF. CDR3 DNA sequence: TGTGCCAGCAGTGGACAGGCCCACTACGAGCAGTACTTC.

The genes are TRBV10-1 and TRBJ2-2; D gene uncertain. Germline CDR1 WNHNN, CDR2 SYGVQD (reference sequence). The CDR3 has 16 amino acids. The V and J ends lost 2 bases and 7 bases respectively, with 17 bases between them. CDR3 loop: CASSEARTRLGGELFF. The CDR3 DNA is TGCGCCAGCAGTGAGGCCCGGACCCGATTGGGCGGGGAGCTGTTTTTT.

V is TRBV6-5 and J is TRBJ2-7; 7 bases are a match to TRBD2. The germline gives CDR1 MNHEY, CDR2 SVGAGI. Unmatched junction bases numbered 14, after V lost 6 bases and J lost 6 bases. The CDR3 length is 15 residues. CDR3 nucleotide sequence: TGTGCCAGCAGGTCGCCGGGACTAACACATAGCGAGCAGTACTTC. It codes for CASRSPGLTHSEQYF.

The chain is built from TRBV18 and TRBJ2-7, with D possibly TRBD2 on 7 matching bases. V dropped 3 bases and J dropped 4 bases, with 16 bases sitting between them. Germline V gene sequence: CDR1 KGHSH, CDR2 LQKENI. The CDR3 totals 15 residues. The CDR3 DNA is TGTGCCAGCTCACCGGGAGGGGGTGACGGATACGAGCAGTACTTC. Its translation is CASSPGGGDGYEQYF.

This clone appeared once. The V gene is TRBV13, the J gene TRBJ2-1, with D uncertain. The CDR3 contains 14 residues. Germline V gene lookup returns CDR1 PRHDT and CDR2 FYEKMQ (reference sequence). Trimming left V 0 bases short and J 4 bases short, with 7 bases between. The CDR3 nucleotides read TGTGCCAGCAGCTTAGGCCGTAGTTACAATGAGCAGTTCTTC. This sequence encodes CASSLGRSYNEQFF.

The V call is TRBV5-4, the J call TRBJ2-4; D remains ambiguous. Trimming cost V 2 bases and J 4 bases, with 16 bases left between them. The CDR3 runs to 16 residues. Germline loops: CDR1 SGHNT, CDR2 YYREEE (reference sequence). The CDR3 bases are TGTGCCAGCAGCTTACCGGGCCCGGAGTCAAAAAACATTCAGTACTTC. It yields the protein CASSLPGPESKNIQYF.

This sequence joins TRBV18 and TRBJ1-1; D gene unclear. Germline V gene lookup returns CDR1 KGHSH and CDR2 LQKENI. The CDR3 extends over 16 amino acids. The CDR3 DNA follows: TGTGCAACGGCTCAACGAGGGCGGGTTATGAACACTGAAGCTTTCTTT. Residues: CATAQRGRVMNTEAFF.

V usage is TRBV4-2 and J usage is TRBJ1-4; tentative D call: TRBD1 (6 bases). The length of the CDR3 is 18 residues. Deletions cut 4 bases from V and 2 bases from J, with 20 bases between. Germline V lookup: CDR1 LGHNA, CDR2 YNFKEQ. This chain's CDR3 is CASSLRQAGSTTNEKLFF. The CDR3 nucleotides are TGTGCCAGCAGCCTAAGACAGGCGGGGTCGACGACTAATGAAAAACTGTTTTTT.

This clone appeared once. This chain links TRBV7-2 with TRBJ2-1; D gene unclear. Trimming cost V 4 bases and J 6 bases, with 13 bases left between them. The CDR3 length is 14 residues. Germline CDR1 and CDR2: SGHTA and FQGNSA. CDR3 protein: CASSSRTVVNEQFF. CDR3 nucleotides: TGTGCCAGCAGCTCCCGGACGGTAGTCAATGAGCAGTTCTTC.

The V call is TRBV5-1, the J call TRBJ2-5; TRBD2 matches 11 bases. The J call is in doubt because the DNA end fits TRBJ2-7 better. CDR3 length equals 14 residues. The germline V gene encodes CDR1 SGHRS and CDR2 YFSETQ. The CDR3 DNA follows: TGCGCCAGCAGCGTACTAGCGGGAGTTGGCGAGCAGTACTTC. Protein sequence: CASSVLAGVGEQYF.

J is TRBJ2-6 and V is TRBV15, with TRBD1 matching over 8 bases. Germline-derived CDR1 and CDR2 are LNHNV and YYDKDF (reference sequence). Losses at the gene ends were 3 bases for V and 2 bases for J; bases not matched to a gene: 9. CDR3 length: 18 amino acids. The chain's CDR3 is CATSRETGVGTGANVLTF. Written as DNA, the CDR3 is TGTGCCACCAGCAGGGAGACAGGGGTGGGTACTGGGGCCAACGTCCTGACTTTC.

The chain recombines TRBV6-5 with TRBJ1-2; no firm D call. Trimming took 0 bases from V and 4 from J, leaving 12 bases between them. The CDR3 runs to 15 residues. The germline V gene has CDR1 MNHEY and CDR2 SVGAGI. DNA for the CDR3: TGTGCCAGCAGTTACTCGCCCCGGAGGACCTATGGCTACACCTTC. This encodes CASSYSPRRTYGYTF.